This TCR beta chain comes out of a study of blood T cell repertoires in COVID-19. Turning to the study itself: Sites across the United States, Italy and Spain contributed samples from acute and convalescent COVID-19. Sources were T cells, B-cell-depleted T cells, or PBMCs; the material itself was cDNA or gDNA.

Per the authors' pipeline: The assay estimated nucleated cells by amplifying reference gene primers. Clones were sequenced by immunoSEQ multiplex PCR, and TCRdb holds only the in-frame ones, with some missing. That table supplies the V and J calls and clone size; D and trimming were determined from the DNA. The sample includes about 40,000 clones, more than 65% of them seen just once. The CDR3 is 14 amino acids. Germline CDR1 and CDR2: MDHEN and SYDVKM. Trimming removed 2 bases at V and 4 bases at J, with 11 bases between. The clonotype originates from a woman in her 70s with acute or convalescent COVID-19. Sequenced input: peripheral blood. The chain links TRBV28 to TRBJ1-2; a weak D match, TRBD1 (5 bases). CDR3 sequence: CASSLTGGFYGYTF. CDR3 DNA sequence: TGTGCCAGCAGTTTAACGGGGGGATTCTATGGCTACACCTTC.